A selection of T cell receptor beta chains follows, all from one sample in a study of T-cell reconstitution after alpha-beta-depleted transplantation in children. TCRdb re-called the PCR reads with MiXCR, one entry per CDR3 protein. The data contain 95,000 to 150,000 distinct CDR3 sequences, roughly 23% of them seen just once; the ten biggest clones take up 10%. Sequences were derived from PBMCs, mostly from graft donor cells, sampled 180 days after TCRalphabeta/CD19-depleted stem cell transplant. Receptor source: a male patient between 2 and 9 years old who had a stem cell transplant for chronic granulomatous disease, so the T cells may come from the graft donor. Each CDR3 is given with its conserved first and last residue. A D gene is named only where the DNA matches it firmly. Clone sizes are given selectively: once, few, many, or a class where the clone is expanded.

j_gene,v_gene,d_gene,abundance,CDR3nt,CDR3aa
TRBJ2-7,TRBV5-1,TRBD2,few,TGCGCCAGCAGCTTTTCCGGACTAGTCTCCGAGCAGTACTTC,CASSFSGLVSEQYF
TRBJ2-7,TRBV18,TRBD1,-,TGTGCCAGCTCACTATCGACAGGGGGCTACGAGCAGTACTTC,CASSLSTGGYEQYF
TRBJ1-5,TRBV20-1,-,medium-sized,TGCAGTGCTAGTGCCGGGAACGATCAGCCCCAGCATTTT,CSASAGNDQPQHF
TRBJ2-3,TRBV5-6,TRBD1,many,TGTGCCAGCAGTTCACAGGGGTTAGATACGCAGTATTTT,CASSSQGLDTQYF
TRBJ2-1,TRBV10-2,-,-,TGCGCCAGCAGTGCGCAGGGATACAATGAGCAGTTCTTC,CASSAQGYNEQFF
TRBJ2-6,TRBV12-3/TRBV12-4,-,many,TGTGCCAGCCTGGGACGGATTATTCTCGGTGCCAACGTCCTGACTTTC,CASLGRIILGANVLTF
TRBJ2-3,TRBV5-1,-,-,TGCGCCAGCAGCTTCGCACCCGGGACAAAGAATCGAGATACGCAGTATTTT,CASSFAPGTKNRDTQYF
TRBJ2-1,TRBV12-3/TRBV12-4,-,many,TGTGCCAGCAGTTTGAATGGCCTAGTAGGGGGAAACAATGAGCAGTTCTTC,CASSLNGLVGGNNEQFF
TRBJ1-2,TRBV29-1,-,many,TGCAGCGTTGAACGGATTGTAGGGAAGGATGGCTACACCTTC,CSVERIVGKDGYTF
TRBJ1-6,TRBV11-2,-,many,TGTGCCAGCAGCGCACCCCTGTCCTCACCCCTCCACTTT,CASSAPLSSPLHF
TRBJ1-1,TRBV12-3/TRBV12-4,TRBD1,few,TGTGCCAGCAGCCTGGACAGGGGAATCACTGAAGCTTTCTTT,CASSLDRGITEAFF
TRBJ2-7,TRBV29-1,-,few,TGCAGCGTTGCCGGAGGGTCTAGGTACGAGCAGTACTTC,CSVAGGSRYEQYF
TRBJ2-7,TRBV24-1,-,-,TGTGCCACCAGTGATATAAGGGGTGGCGAGCAGTACTTC,CATSDIRGGEQYF
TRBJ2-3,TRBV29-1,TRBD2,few,TGCAGCGTTGGCGGCTTACTAGCGGGTGAGACAGATACGCAGTATTTT,CSVGGLLAGETDTQYF
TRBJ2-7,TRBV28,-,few,TGTGCCAGCAGTTTACCTTCTCCCTACGAGCAGTACTTC,CASSLPSPYEQYF
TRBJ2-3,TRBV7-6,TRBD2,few,TGTGCCAGCAGCCCTCGACTGCGGGAGGGGAGCACAGATACGCAGTATTTT,CASSPRLREGSTDTQYF
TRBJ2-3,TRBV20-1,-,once,TGCAGTGCTAAGTCGGGCTTTTGGGACACAGATACGCAGTATTTT,CSAKSGFWDTDTQYF
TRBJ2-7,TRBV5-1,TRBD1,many,TGCGCCAGCAGCTTCCCTCCCGGGACAGGGGTCTACGAGCAGTACTTC,CASSFPPGTGVYEQYF
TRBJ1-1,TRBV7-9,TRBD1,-,TGTGCCAGCAGCTTGACAGGGGATGAAACTGAAGCTTTCTTT,CASSLTGDETEAFF
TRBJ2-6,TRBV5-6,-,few,TGTGCCAGCAGCAGCGGTGGGGCCAACGTCCTGACTTTC,CASSSGGANVLTF
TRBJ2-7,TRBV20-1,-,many,TGCAGTGCTTACCCCTCTAGGGGCTCCTACGAGCAGTACTTC,CSAYPSRGSYEQYF
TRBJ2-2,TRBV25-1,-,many,TGTGCCAGCAGTGATGACCCTGAATCCGGGGAGCTGTTTTTT,CASSDDPESGELFF
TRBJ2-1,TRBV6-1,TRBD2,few,TGTGCCAGCACCCTCGGGGGGGGAGGCTACAATGAGCAGTTCTTC,CASTLGGGGYNEQFF
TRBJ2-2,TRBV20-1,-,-,TGCAGTGCCTGGGGCCAGGCCGGGGAGCTGTTTTTT,CSAWGQAGELFF
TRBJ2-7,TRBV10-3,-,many,TGTGCCATCAGTGAGGGGAGCTCCTACGAGCAGTACTTC,CAISEGSSYEQYF